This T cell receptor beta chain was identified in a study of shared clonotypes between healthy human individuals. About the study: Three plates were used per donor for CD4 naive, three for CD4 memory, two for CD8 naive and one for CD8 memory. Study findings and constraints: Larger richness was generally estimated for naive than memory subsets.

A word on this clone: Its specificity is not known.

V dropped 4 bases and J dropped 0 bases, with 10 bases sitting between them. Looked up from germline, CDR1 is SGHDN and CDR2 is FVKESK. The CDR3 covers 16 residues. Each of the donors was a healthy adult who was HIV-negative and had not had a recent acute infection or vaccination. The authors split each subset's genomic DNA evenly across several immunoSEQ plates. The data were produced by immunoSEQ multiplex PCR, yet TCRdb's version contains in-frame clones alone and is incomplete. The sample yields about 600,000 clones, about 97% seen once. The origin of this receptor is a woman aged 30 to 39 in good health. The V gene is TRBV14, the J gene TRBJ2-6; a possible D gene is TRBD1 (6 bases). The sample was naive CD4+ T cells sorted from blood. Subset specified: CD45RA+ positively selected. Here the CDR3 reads CASSLQGISGANVLTF. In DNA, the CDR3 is TGTGCCAGCAGCCTGCAGGGGATCTCTGGGGCCAACGTCCTGACTTTC.